The 23 T cell receptor beta chains listed next were all sequenced from one sample in a study of T-cell reconstitution after alpha-beta-depleted transplantation in children (dated by TCRdb to 2016 to 2017). The meaning of the sample's treatment or condition label: allogeneic hematopoietic cell transplantation with graft depleted of TCRalphabeta T cells and CD19 B cells. Library generation was performed with PCR. Sequencing was carried out with an Illumina HiSeq 2500. Molecular barcoding was employed in the preparation of TCR libraries, with unique molecular identifiers being used to normalize TCRbeta repertoire quantification. Clones were called with MiXCR by TCRdb after fastp trimmed the public reads at Q25, and only in-frame beta chains were retained. Each entry merges the rows of one CDR3 protein and shows their most common DNA and genes. In this sample the table shows hundreds of thousands of distinct CDR3 sequences, roughly 16% of which occur a single time. In total, the top ten clones hold roughly 40% of the sample.

The input for sequencing was PBMCs, mostly from graft donor cells, taken 360 days after TCRalphabeta/CD19-depleted stem cell transplant. Receptors originate from a male patient between 2 and 15 years old who had a stem cell transplant for acute lymphoblastic leukemia, so the T cells may come from the graft donor.

The chain has TRBV7-2 and TRBJ2-1; D is unclear. V was trimmed by 1 base and J by 8 bases, leaving 18 bases between them. CDR1 and CDR2 (germline): SGHTA, FQGNSA. The CDR3 extends over 16 amino acids. This CDR3 reads CASSLVPSWDLDEQFF. CDR3 in DNA: TGTGCCAGCAGCTTAGTGCCGAGCTGGGATTTGGATGAGCAGTTCTTC. Full variable domain (remainder filled in from reference TRBV7-2 and TRBJ2-1): GAGVSQSPSNKVTEKGKDVELRCDPISGHTALYWYRQSLGQGLEFLIYFQGNSAPDKSGLPSDRFSAERTGGSVSTLTIQRTQQEDSAVYLCASSLVPSWDLDEQFFGPGTRLTVL.

The chain has TRBV4-3 and TRBJ1-2; 7 nucleotides agree with TRBD1. This CDR3 spans 17 amino acids. Germline V lookup: CDR1 LGHNA, CDR2 YSLEER. The junction had 12 bases not matched to a gene; V was cut back by 5 bases and J by 0 bases. CDR3 sequence: CASSKGTETIANYGYTF. CDR3 bases: TGCGCCAGCAGCAAAGGGACAGAAACTATAGCTAACTATGGCTACACCTTC.

This clonotype was recorded at least ten times. The chain uses TRBV4-3 and TRBJ2-5; 8 bases fit TRBD2. The V segment lost 1 base and the J segment 2 bases; nucleotides outside the gene matches: 6. Germline V gene data show CDR1 as LGHNA and CDR2 as YSLEER. This CDR3 region has 16 residues. In DNA, the CDR3 is TGCGCCAGCAGCCAAGTTCTTACTAGCGGACAAGAGACCCAGTACTTC. Amino acid sequence: CASSQVLTSGQETQYF.

The V call is TRBV20-1, the J call TRBJ2-4; TRBD2 matches 8 bases. Per the germline V gene, CDR1 is DFQATT and CDR2 is SNEGSKA (reference sequence). With V trimmed by 5 bases and J by 0 bases, 6 bases remained unmatched. The CDR3 is 15 residues long. CDR3 protein: CSAPLAGLAKNIQYF. CDR3 in DNA: TGCAGTGCTCCCCTAGCGGGTCTAGCCAAAAACATTCAGTACTTC.

This clonotype was detected ten times or more. The chain employs TRBV15 and TRBJ2-3; 11 positions agree with TRBD2. The CDR3 contains 17 residues. Germline loops: CDR1 LNHNV, CDR2 YYDKDF (reference sequence). The junction had 8 bases not matched to a gene; V was cut back by 3 bases and J by 3 bases. CDR3 sequence reads: CATSSYLAGGLTDTQYF. Written as DNA, the CDR3 is TGTGCCACCAGCAGCTATTTAGCGGGAGGGTTGACAGATACGCAGTATTTT.

This clonotype was observed many times. The gene calls are TRBV7-9 and TRBJ2-7; D is unresolved. V dropped 4 bases and J dropped 1 base, with 14 bases sitting between them. This CDR3 is built from 15 residues. The germline CDR1 and CDR2 sequences are SEHNR and FQNEAQ (reference sequence). CDR3 region: CASSSGPLKSYEQYF. CDR3 in DNA: TGTGCCAGCAGCTCGGGTCCGCTGAAATCCTACGAGCAGTACTTC.

This clonotype was seen a handful of times. The CDR3 reads CASSFRVEGLYEQYF. As DNA, the CDR3 is TGTGCCAGCAGTTTCCGTGTCGAGGGTCTTTACGAGCAGTACTTC. V and J are TRBV6-5 and TRBJ2-7, with D perhaps matching TRBD2 (5 bases). V dropped 4 bases and J dropped 4 bases, with 17 bases sitting between them. This CDR3 has 15 amino acids. Germline lookup yields CDR1 MNHEY and CDR2 SVGAGI.

This clonotype was counted at least ten times. The rearrangement uses TRBV12-3 or TRBV12-4 and TRBJ2-7; D is unresolved. CDR3 length: 11 amino acids. Trimming removed 4 bases at V and 7 bases at J, with 8 bases between. The CDR3 nucleotides read TGTGCCAGCAGTTCGGTGGGGGAGCAGTACTTC. As protein: CASSSVGEQYF.

The genes are TRBV6-5 and TRBJ2-2; D not resolved. CDR1 and CDR2 (germline): MNHEY, SVGAGI. V lost 2 bases and J lost 7, with 8 bases in between. This CDR3 region has 13 residues. This CDR3 is CASSYLYFGELFF. Here the CDR3 DNA reads TGTGCCAGCAGTTACCTTTATTTCGGGGAGCTGTTTTTT.

V usage is TRBV25-1 and J usage is TRBJ2-2; perhaps TRBD1 as D (6 bases). The CDR3 is 14 residues long. The V end lost 5 bases, the J end lost 5 bases, and 12 bases lay between the germline ends. Germline V CDR1 and CDR2: MGHDK, SYGVNS. CDR3 DNA: TGTGCCAGCAGTTCCAGGGGCTTGACCGGGGAGCTGTTTTTT. Protein: CASSSRGLTGELFF.

The chain recombines TRBV5-1 with TRBJ2-2; TRBD2 agrees at 12 bases. Trimming removed 6 bases from V and 6 bases from J; junction bases left unmatched: 15. CDR1 SGHRS and CDR2 YFSETQ come from the germline V gene. The CDR3 runs to 18 residues. The CDR3 DNA reads TGCGCCAGCAAAGGTTTCTTAAAACTAGCGGGAGGTCCCGGGGAGCTGTTTTTT. Residues: CASKGFLKLAGGPGELFF.

This clonotype came up a few times. The chain employs TRBV5-8 and TRBJ2-3, with 8 bases lining up with TRBD2. Germline assignment: CDR1 SGHTS and CDR2 YDEGEE. The CDR3 has 15 amino acids. V shed 5 bases, J shed 2 bases, and the junction held 7 bases outside the gene matches. The chain's CDR3 is CASRSLAGFTDTQYF. The CDR3 coding sequence is TGTGCCAGCAGGAGCCTAGCGGGTTTCACAGATACGCAGTATTTT. The full variable domain, with the rest looked up from reference TRBV5-8 and TRBJ2-3, is EAGVTQSPTHLIKTRGQQATLRCSPISGHTSVYWYQQALGLGLQFLLWYDEGEERNRGNFPPRFSGRQFPNYSSELNVNALELEDSALYLCASRSLAGFTDTQYFGPGTRLTVL.

This clonotype appeared many times. The V call is TRBV29-1, the J call TRBJ2-1; TRBD2 is a possible D gene (5 bases). V dropped 1 base and J dropped 0 bases, with 7 bases sitting between them. In germline, CDR1 is SQVTM, CDR2 ANQGSEA. The CDR3 has 14 residues. DNA for the CDR3: TGCAGCGTTGAAGCCACTAGCTCCTACAATGAGCAGTTCTTC. Amino acid sequence: CSVEATSSYNEQFF.

This clonotype was observed at least ten times. The rearrangement uses TRBV4-3 and TRBJ2-7, with a tentative D call TRBD2 (5 bases). The CDR3 is 17 amino acids. V was clipped by 0 bases and J by 4 bases, with 19 bases between them. Germline CDR1 reads LGHNA; CDR2 reads YSLEER. Here the CDR3 reads CASSQEPLLGSGYEQYF. CDR3 DNA sequence: TGCGCCAGCAGCCAAGAACCCCTTTTAGGGAGTGGGTACGAGCAGTACTTC.

The genes are TRBV6-5 and TRBJ1-3, with D tentatively TRBD1 (5 bases). Germline values: CDR1 MNHEY, CDR2 SVGAGI. The CDR3 totals 14 residues. V dropped 0 bases and J dropped 7 bases, with 10 bases sitting between them. The CDR3 spells CASSYSRPGNTIYF. The CDR3 DNA sequence: TGTGCCAGCAGTTACTCTCGGCCAGGGAACACCATATATTTT.

This clonotype was recorded a few times. The chain employs TRBV24-1 and TRBJ2-1; a possible D gene is TRBD2 (5 bases). The CDR3 covers 13 residues. V gave up 7 bases and J gave up 6 bases, with 12 bases separating them. Per the germline V gene, CDR1 is KGHDR and CDR2 is SFDVKD. CDR3 nucleotides: TGTGCCACCAGCTTGGGGAGAGGCAATGAGCAGTTCTTC. The encoded protein is CATSLGRGNEQFF.

V gene TRBV29-1 combines with J gene TRBJ2-5; 7 bases line up with TRBD2. This CDR3 is 13 amino acids long. Germline-derived CDR1 and CDR2 are SQVTM and ANQGSEA. Trimming removed 7 bases from V and 4 bases from J; junction bases left unmatched: 9. The CDR3 nucleotides are TGCAGCGGCTGCAAGGGAGGGCTAGAGACCCAGTACTTC. It translates to CSGCKGGLETQYF.

This clonotype was detected a few times. J is TRBJ2-7 and V is TRBV29-1; 9 bases fit TRBD1. J was trimmed by 6 bases and V by 4 bases; bases with no gene match: 4. Germline CDR1 and CDR2: SQVTM and ANQGSEA. The CDR3 loop spans 12 amino acids. In DNA, the CDR3 is TGCAGCGTTGGGGACAGGGCTTTCGAGCAGTACTTC. Protein: CSVGDRAFEQYF.

In its sample, this clonotype was seen a few times. The chain uses TRBV24-1 and TRBJ2-7, with 12 bases identical to TRBD2. The germline V gene encodes CDR1 KGHDR and CDR2 SFDVKD. This CDR3 contains 18 residues. The junction had 11 bases not matched to a gene; V was cut back by 3 bases and J by 3 bases. CDR3 nucleotides: TGTGCCACCAGTGATATGTTGGCTAGCGGGAGGGCGGACTACGAGCAGTACTTC. It encodes CATSDMLASGRADYEQYF.

CDR3 DNA: TGTACCTTCAGTTTAGCGGGTTTGGGGGTGCACACCGGGGAGCTGTTTTTT. It specifies CTFSLAGLGVHTGELFF. This chain uses TRBV10-3 with TRBJ2-2; 7 nucleotides align to TRBD2. Germline V lookup: CDR1 ENHRY, CDR2 SYGVKD. The CDR3 totals 17 residues.

The rearrangement joins TRBV5-6 to TRBJ2-7, with 16 positions matching TRBD2. The V gene end was trimmed by 1 base and the J gene end by 4 bases; junction bases not matched to a gene: 11. Looked up from germline, CDR1 is SGHDT and CDR2 is YYEEEE. The CDR3 loop spans 19 amino acids. The CDR3 loop is CASSLPPGLAGGRKYEQYF. CDR3 nucleotides: TGTGCCAGCAGCTTGCCTCCGGGACTAGCGGGAGGGCGAAAGTACGAGCAGTACTTC.

The table lists this clonotype with a few counts. This sequence joins TRBV29-1 and TRBJ1-1; TRBD1 matches 7 bases. The V gene end was trimmed by 5 bases and the J gene end by 1 base; junction bases not matched to a gene: 4. The V gene's germline CDR1 is SQVTM and CDR2 ANQGSEA. The CDR3 consists of 13 residues. CDR3 bases: TGCAGCGTTTGCTGGGACAGGAACACTGAAGCTTTCTTT. Its translation is CSVCWDRNTEAFF.

This clonotype was counted a few times. V is TRBV12-3 or TRBV12-4 and J is TRBJ2-2; the D call may be TRBD1 or TRBD2 (6 bases each). There are 15 residues in the CDR3. Trimming took 8 bases from V and 5 from J, leaving 18 bases between them. The CDR3 DNA is TGTGCCAGCCTCAACAATGGGGGGCGAACCGGGGAGCTGTTTTTT. It codes for CASLNNGGRTGELFF.